A selection of T cell receptor beta chains follows, all from one sample in a study of T cells in tuberculosis. Sequencing was performed with immunoSEQ multiplex PCR; in TCRdb, only in-frame clones are kept and a portion is missing. The sample has over 40,000 clones, 95% seen once. The specimen was PBMCs. All receptors derive from a donor aged 10 to 29 with latent tuberculosis or without tuberculosis infection. Both conserved end residues are part of each CDR3. The order of the fields is clone size, V gene, D gene, J gene, CDR3 DNA, CDR3 protein. The D gene is left open where the match is weak. Some rows have no size entry. The others give once, few or many, or a class for an expanded clone.

.	TRBV11-3	TRBD1	TRBJ2-5	TGTGCCAGCAGCTATACAGGGGAGGAGACCCAGTACTTC	CASSYTGEETQYF
.	TRBV5-5	.	TRBJ2-3	TGTGCCAGCAGCTTACATTTTCGACTAGGATTCACAGATACGCAGTATTTT	CASSLHFRLGFTDTQYF
.	TRBV11-2	.	TRBJ2-7	TGTGCCAGCAGCAGTCCCGGGACTTCGACTTACGAGCAGTACTTC	CASSSPGTSTYEQYF
.	TRBV7-2	.	TRBJ2-7	TGTGCCAGCAGCTTAAACCCCCAGGACGAGCAGTACTTC	CASSLNPQDEQYF
.	TRBV9	TRBD1	TRBJ1-1	TGTGCCAGCAGCGTAGCCCTGGGACAGGGGGGCTTTACCACTGAAGCTTTCTTT	CASSVALGQGGFTTEAFF
.	TRBV5-4	TRBD2	TRBJ2-1	TGTGCCAGCAGCTTGGGCGGGACTAGCGGATACAATGAGCAGTTCTTC	CASSLGGTSGYNEQFF
.	TRBV19	TRBD1	TRBJ1-2	TGTGCCAGTAGTATAGCGCCGGGACAGGGGTCCTATGGCTACACCTTC	CASSIAPGQGSYGYTF
.	TRBV7-9	TRBD1	TRBJ2-1	TGTGCCAGCAGCTTTGGGGGACAGGTGGGAAATGAGCAGTTCTTC	CASSFGGQVGNEQFF
.	TRBV11-2	TRBD1	TRBJ1-2	TGTGCCAGCAGCCCTCCGGCGGACAGGGTATTGGGCTACACCTTC	CASSPPADRVLGYTF
.	TRBV7-9	.	TRBJ1-1	TGTGCCAGCAGCTCCCCAACTAACACTGAAGCTTTCTTT	CASSSPTNTEAFF
.	TRBV10-2	.	TRBJ2-7	TGCGCCAGCAGCGTCTACAGGGTAATCTCCTACGAGCAGTACTTC	CASSVYRVISYEQYF
.	TRBV5-5	.	TRBJ1-2	TGTGCCAGCAGCTTGGTTCAGGGTAGCGGCTATGGCTACACCTTC	CASSLVQGSGYGYTF
.	TRBV30	TRBD1	TRBJ2-7	TGTGCCTGGAAATACGGGACAGGGGGTTTAAGCGAGCAGTACTTC	CAWKYGTGGLSEQYF
.	TRBV2	TRBD2	TRBJ2-1	TGTGCCAGCAGCCCAGTCGGGGGGGAATACAATGAGCAGTTCTTC	CASSPVGGEYNEQFF
.	TRBV6-6	TRBD1	TRBJ2-5	TGTGCCAGCAGTTACCGGGGACAGGGGGCCGGAGAGACCCAGTACTTC	CASSYRGQGAGETQYF
.	TRBV5-4	.	TRBJ2-2	TGTGCCAGCAGCTTGGGTATCGGGGAGCTGTTTTTT	CASSLGIGELFF
.	TRBV28	.	TRBJ1-1	TGTGCCAGCAGTTTTGCCGATTACTCTGAAGCTTTCTTT	CASSFADYSEAFF
.	TRBV6-5	TRBD1	TRBJ1-1	TGTGCCAGCCGGTCCTCGTTACAGGGGGCTGAAGCTTTCTTT	CASRSSLQGAEAFF
.	TRBV6-5	TRBD1	TRBJ1-2	TGTGCCAGTAGACAGGGGTTAAGCTACACCTTC	CASRQGLSYTF
.	TRBV18	.	TRBJ2-2	TGTGCCAGCTCACCATCGCGCGGGGAGGCGAACACCGGGGAGCTGTTTTTT	CASSPSRGEANTGELFF
.	TRBV27	TRBD2	TRBJ2-1	TGTGCCAGCAGTTTAGGAGGAGCGGGGGGAGGTAGCTATGAGCAGTTCTTC	CASSLGGAGGGSYEQFF
.	TRBV5-1	TRBD1	TRBJ1-2	TGCGCCAGCAGCCCGACAGGGGCGGACGGCTACACCTTC	CASSPTGADGYTF
.	TRBV4-2	.	TRBJ2-7	TGTGCCAGCAGCCAATCCACCGCAGGGCGACACTACGAGCAGTACTTC	CASSQSTAGRHYEQYF
.	TRBV4-3	TRBD1	TRBJ1-2	TGCGCCAGCAGCCAAGGGGCACAGGGGGCAGATGGCTACACCTTC	CASSQGAQGADGYTF
once	TRBV4-3	.	TRBJ1-6	TGCGCCAGCAGCCTCTGGCAGGGGAGCTCCTATAATTCACCCCTCCACTTT	CASSLWQGSSYNSPLHF
.	TRBV7-2	TRBD1	TRBJ1-4	TGTGCCAGCAGCCCCGGGACAGGAGCTTATGAAAAACTGTTTTTT	CASSPGTGAYEKLFF
.	TRBV7-2	.	TRBJ2-7	TGTGCCAGCAGCTTAGCGCTTGGCCTAGAGGAATTCATATACGAGCAGTACTTC	CASSLALGLEEFIYEQYF
once	TRBV30	TRBD1	TRBJ1-6	TGTGCCTGGAGTGCGGACAGGGCGGGTGGGGATTCACCCCTCCACTTT	CAWSADRAGGDSPLHF
.	TRBV10-3	.	TRBJ1-3	TGTGCCATCAGTCCCCTTAATTTGGGGGCAAACACCATATATTTT	CAISPLNLGANTIYF
.	TRBV5-1	TRBD1	TRBJ1-5	TGCGCCAGCAGCTTGGTCCCACAGGGGAGCAATCAGCCCCAGCATTTT	CASSLVPQGSNQPQHF
.	TRBV19	TRBD1	TRBJ1-2	TGTGCCAGCAGGGACAGGGGAGGGAGCTATGGCTACACCTTC	CASRDRGGSYGYTF
.	TRBV5-1	TRBD2	TRBJ2-1	TGCGCCAGCAGCTCCGCTAGCGGGGGTGACAATGAGCAGTTCTTC	CASSSASGGDNEQFF
.	TRBV7-2	.	TRBJ2-3	TGTGCCAGCAGCCCCCCGTCACTAACCTCGCCAGATACGCAGTATTTT	CASSPPSLTSPDTQYF
.	TRBV6-5	.	TRBJ2-7	TGTGCCAGCAGTTACTCGACCAGGGCCACCTACGAGCAGTACTTC	CASSYSTRATYEQYF
.	TRBV6-4	TRBD2	TRBJ2-3	TGTGCCAGCAGTGAACTAGCGGGGGCCGATACGCAGTATTTT	CASSELAGADTQYF
once	TRBV4-1	.	TRBJ1-5	TGCGCCAGCAGCCAAGACGCTCGGGTCCTTAATCAGCCCCAGCATTTT	CASSQDARVLNQPQHF
.	TRBV7-2	.	TRBJ2-3	TGTGCCAGCAGCTTAGCGCAGGGAAGCACAGATACGCAGTATTTT	CASSLAQGSTDTQYF
.	TRBV27	TRBD1	TRBJ2-3	TGTGCCAGCAGCCCAAAATACAGGGGGGCCCCCCATGATACGCAGTATTTT	CASSPKYRGAPHDTQYF
.	TRBV5-1	TRBD2	TRBJ2-1	TGCGCCAGCAGCTCGTACTTTGTAGAACTAGCGGGGGGAAGGAATGAGCAGTTCTTC	CASSSYFVELAGGRNEQFF
.	TRBV2	.	TRBJ1-1	TGTGCCAGCAGTGAAAAGGGGCGGTGGTCTGAAGCTTTCTTT	CASSEKGRWSEAFF
few	TRBV9	.	TRBJ1-1	TGTGCCAGCAGCGCCGAACAGGGTCGATCGGAAGCTGAAGCTTTCTTT	CASSAEQGRSEAEAFF
.	TRBV10-1	.	TRBJ2-1	TGCGCCAGCAGTGAGGGCCAGGACTACAATGAGCAGTTCTTC	CASSEGQDYNEQFF
.	TRBV7-9	TRBD2	TRBJ2-5	TGTGCCAGCAGCTTGACTAGCGGGGGGATCCAAGAGACCCAGTACTTC	CASSLTSGGIQETQYF